The sequence of this T cell receptor beta chain was determined in a study of T cell changes during pregnancy in multiple sclerosis. Sequenced by immunoSEQ multiplex PCR; TCRdb stores in-frame clones only, minus some. The table includes some 60,000 clones, about 85% detected once. Trimming took 5 bases from V and 4 from J; bases not matched to a gene: 14. The CDR3 has 17 amino acids. CDR1 is SGHVS and CDR2 is FQNEAQ in the germline V gene. The source was CD4+ T cells from peripheral blood mononuclear cells, collected in the third trimester of pregnancy. This chain connects TRBV7-8 to TRBJ1-1; 9 bases match TRBD1. The receptor was derived from a female donor with multiple sclerosis, enrolled in a pregnancy study. The chain's CDR3 is CASSDRAGTGYATEAFF. The CDR3 region has the DNA TGTGCCAGCAGCGACCGTGCCGGGACAGGGTACGCCACTGAAGCTTTCTTT.